These 28 T cell receptor beta chains were sequenced from one sample in a study of blood T cell repertoires in COVID-19. The table came from immunoSEQ multiplex PCR; TCRdb's copy has only in-frame clones and leaves some out. The table lists around 260,000 clones, around 90% of them singletons. What was sequenced was PBMCs or T cells enriched from blood (not recorded which). Receptor source: a woman aged 25-40 years who had recovered from COVID-19.

The J gene is TRBJ2-7, the V gene TRBV7-3, with TRBD1 identical over 7 bases. This CDR3 is 15 amino acids long. The ends lost 9 bases at V and 0 bases at J; junction bases unmatched: 11. CDR1 and CDR2 (germline): SGHTA, FQGTGA. The CDR3 bases are TGTGCCAGACCTTCCCGGGACAGAAGCTCCTACGAGCAGTACTTC. Its protein product is CARPSRDRSSYEQYF.

This clone was found once. The chain employs TRBV6-2 or TRBV6-3 and TRBJ2-1; D perhaps matches TRBD1 (5 bases). The germline CDR1 and CDR2 sequences are MNHEY and SVGEGT. With 0 bases removed from V and 3 bases from J, the gap between germline ends came to 9 bases. The CDR3 is made up of 15 amino acids. The chain's CDR3 is CASSYSPTVYNEQFF. As DNA, the CDR3 is TGTGCCAGCAGTTACTCGCCGACAGTCTACAATGAGCAGTTCTTC.

In DNA, the CDR3 is TGTGCCAGCAGTTTGACAGGGGGAGGCGAAAAACTGTTTTTT. Translation gives CASSLTGGGEKLFF. The chain uses TRBV27 and TRBJ1-4, with TRBD1 identical over 9 bases. The CDR3 extends over 14 amino acids. J lost 8 bases, V lost 3 bases, and 4 bases had no gene match. Germline V gives CDR1 MNHEY, CDR2 SMNVEV (reference sequence).

The chain couples TRBV7-2 to TRBJ1-5; a weak D match, TRBD1 (6 bases). The CDR3 is 13 residues long. Trimming left V 6 bases short and J 5 bases short, with 11 bases between. Germline loops: CDR1 SGHTA, CDR2 FQGNSA. Written as DNA, the CDR3 is TGTGCCAGCAGAAAGGACAGAGATCAGCCCCAGCATTTT. Its protein is CASRKDRDQPQHF.

V and J are TRBV25-1 and TRBJ2-1; 10 bases are shared with TRBD2. CDR3 length: 14 residues. Trimming removed 7 bases from V and 7 bases from J; junction bases left unmatched: 7. Looked up from germline, CDR1 is MGHDK and CDR2 is SYGVNS. For the CDR3, the DNA is TGTGCCAGCAATTCAGCGGGAGGGCCTAATGAGCAGTTCTTC. Translated, it gives CASNSAGGPNEQFF.

The chain joins TRBV2 to TRBJ2-5, with a possible D match to TRBD2 (5 bases). Germline lookup yields CDR1 SNHLY and CDR2 FYNNEI. The CDR3 covers 16 residues. V lost 2 bases and J lost 5, with 18 bases in between. CDR3 protein: CASSERESALGETQYF. CDR3 coding DNA: TGTGCCAGCAGTGAAAGGGAGTCAGCCCTCGGGGAGACCCAGTACTTC.

This chain links TRBV9 with TRBJ1-5, with 7 bases lining up with TRBD1. Looked up from germline, CDR1 is SGDLS and CDR2 is YYNGEE. CDR3 size: 14 residues. Trimming took 3 bases from V and 4 from J; bases not matched to a gene: 4. The CDR3 nucleotides are TGTGCCAGCAGCGCGGGACAGAATAATCAGCCCCAGCATTTT. It codes for CASSAGQNNQPQHF.

This clone appeared once. This chain links TRBV7-8 with TRBJ2-7; a possible D gene is TRBD2 (5 bases). This CDR3 has 13 amino acids. The V gene lost 0 bases and the J gene lost 3 bases, with 6 bases spanning the gap. The V gene's germline CDR1 is SGHVS and CDR2 FQNEAQ. The CDR3 sequence: CASSLAGVYEQYF. The CDR3 DNA follows: TGTGCCAGCAGCTTAGCGGGAGTCTACGAGCAGTACTTC.

This clone turned up a few times. This rearrangement joins TRBV6-5 to TRBJ1-4; D is perhaps TRBD1 (6 bases). Germline V gene data show CDR1 as MNHEY and CDR2 as SVGAGI. V dropped 7 bases and J dropped 5 bases, with 17 bases sitting between them. The CDR3 extends over 15 amino acids. The CDR3 DNA sequence: TGTGCCAGCACCAGGGCGGGGGCCACGAATGAAAAACTGTTTTTT. Protein product: CASTRAGATNEKLFF.

The gene calls are TRBV7-2 and TRBJ2-7; 9 bases are a match to TRBD1. The CDR3 has 15 residues. CDR1 SGHTA and CDR2 FQGNSA come from the germline V gene. Unmatched junction bases numbered 5, after V lost 0 bases and J lost 5 bases. CDR3 coding DNA: TGTGCCAGCAGCTTAGCAGGGACAGGGATCGACGAGCAGTACTTC. This codes for CASSLAGTGIDEQYF. Using reference TRBV7-2 and TRBJ2-7 for the parts outside the CDR3, the full variable domain is GAGVSQSPSNKVTEKGKDVELRCDPISGHTALYWYRQSLGQGLEFLIYFQGNSAPDKSGLPSDRFSAERTGGSVSTLTIQRTQQEDSAVYLCASSLAGTGIDEQYFGPGTRLTVT.

A single count supports this clone. The rearrangement links TRBV7-2 to TRBJ1-2; 8 bases are a match to TRBD1. The V gene's germline CDR1 is SGHTA and CDR2 FQGNSA. The CDR3 runs 15 residues. J gave up 5 bases and V 4 bases, and 9 bases lay outside the gene matches. CDR3 sequence (DNA): TGTGCCAGCAGCTCCTCGACAGGGGTTGGGTATGGCTACACCTTC. Protein product: CASSSSTGVGYGYTF.

This chain uses TRBV9 with TRBJ1-2; the D gene is possibly TRBD1 (6 bases). V shed 3 bases and J shed 0 bases, with 15 bases lying between them. This CDR3 has 16 residues. CDR1 and CDR2 (germline): SGDLS, YYNGEE. The CDR3 protein is CASSEGTGTANYGYTF. DNA of the CDR3: TGTGCCAGCAGCGAGGGCACAGGGACGGCTAACTATGGCTACACCTTC.

This chain links TRBV7-2 with TRBJ2-1; 9 nucleotides match TRBD2. Germline CDR1 is SGHTA and CDR2 is FQGNSA. This CDR3 spans 15 amino acids. J lost 9 bases, V lost 5 bases, and 11 bases had no gene match. CDR3 amino acids: CASSVLAGSRSEQFF. The CDR3 coding sequence is TGTGCCAGCAGCGTACTAGCGGGCAGCCGTAGTGAGCAGTTCTTC.

This chain joins TRBV27 and TRBJ1-2, with TRBD1 matching over 10 bases. From germline, CDR1 is MNHEY and CDR2 SMNVEV (reference sequence). V lost 5 bases and J lost 8; bases outside the gene matches: 11. The CDR3 covers 15 residues. As DNA, the CDR3 is TGTGCCAGCAGTCCGACAGGGGGCGTCCTATGGGGCTACACCTTC. Protein: CASSPTGGVLWGYTF.

This chain links TRBV3-1 (or the pseudogene TRBV3-2) with TRBJ1-1; 8 nucleotides align to TRBD1. CDR1 and CDR2 from the germline V gene are LGHDT and YNNKEL (reference sequence). Unmatched junction bases numbered 3, after V lost 5 bases and J lost 4 bases. The CDR3 sequence is 13 residues long. The CDR3 DNA is TGTGCCAGCAGCGCTACAGGGGGCACTGAAGCTTTCTTT. This translates into CASSATGGTEAFF.

The rearrangement joins TRBV5-5 to TRBJ2-7; TRBD2 aligns across 11 bases. The CDR3 runs 15 residues. The trim removed 2 bases at V and 6 bases at J, leaving 7 bases unmatched. Germline-derived CDR1 and CDR2 are SGHKS and YYEKEE (reference sequence). CDR3 bases: TGTGCCAGCAGCTTTCTCCTAGCGGGAGGCTTCGAGCAGTACTTC. This sequence encodes CASSFLLAGGFEQYF.

The chain couples TRBV2 to TRBJ1-3; TRBD1 matches 10 bases. There are 16 residues in the CDR3. The germline V gene encodes CDR1 SNHLY and CDR2 FYNNEI. Trimming at V came to 2 bases and at J to 7 bases, leaving 8 bases not matched to a gene. The CDR3 DNA reads as TGTGCCAGCAGTGAACGACCCGGGACAGGGGATAACACCATATATTTT. Translating gives CASSERPGTGDNTIYF.

This chain links TRBV7-8 with TRBJ2-5, with D possibly TRBD2 on 5 matching bases. CDR3 length: 13 amino acids. Germline CDR1 reads SGHVS; CDR2 reads FQNEAQ. V was clipped by 5 bases and J by 1 base, with 8 bases between them. CDR3 region: CASSLGIQETQYF. For the CDR3, the DNA is TGTGCCAGCAGCCTCGGGATCCAAGAGACCCAGTACTTC.

CDR3 residues: CASSLTRFGNTIYF. The DNA of the CDR3 is TGTGCCAGCAGCCTTACGAGGTTCGGAAACACCATATATTTT. The rearrangement joins TRBV7-6 to TRBJ1-3; D unclear. The V gene's germline CDR1 is SGHVS and CDR2 FNYEAQ. The CDR3 extends over 14 amino acids. V was clipped by 5 bases and J by 4 bases, with 12 bases between them.

V and J are TRBV4-2 and TRBJ2-2; D is possibly TRBD2 (6 bases). The CDR3 is 17 amino acids. Between the trimmed V and J ends, which lost 0 bases and 0 bases, there was a span of 11 bases. The V gene's germline CDR1 is LGHNA and CDR2 YNFKEQ. CDR3: CASSQDPASANTGELFF. CDR3 DNA sequence: TGTGCCAGCAGCCAAGATCCTGCTAGCGCGAACACCGGGGAGCTGTTTTTT.

The CDR3 DNA follows: TGTGCCAGCAGCTTGATGGGACACCACTCTGGAAACACCATATATTTT. This translates into CASSLMGHHSGNTIYF. The gene calls are TRBV7-2 and TRBJ1-3, with a possible D match to TRBD1 (6 bases). The V gene's germline CDR1 is SGHTA and CDR2 FQGNSA. V was trimmed by 3 bases and J by 0 bases, leaving 12 bases between them. The CDR3 has 16 amino acids.

CDR3 sequence: CAIDRVLQPQHF. CDR3 DNA sequence: TGTGCCATCGACAGGGTCCTTCAGCCCCAGCATTTT. The chain recombines TRBV10-3 with TRBJ1-5, with 7 nucleotides matching TRBD1. Germline V CDR1 and CDR2: ENHRY, SYGVKD. This CDR3 comprises 12 residues. V shed 8 bases, J shed 6 bases, and the junction held 4 bases outside the gene matches.

The chain uses TRBV7-9 and TRBJ2-5; D is unresolved. The CDR3 covers 14 residues. Trimming pared 1 base from V and 0 bases from J, leaving 6 bases between. The V gene's germline CDR1 is SEHNR and CDR2 FQNEAQ (reference sequence). The CDR3 coding sequence is TGTGCCAGCAGCTTAGGCCAGTACCAAGAGACCCAGTACTTC. Translation: CASSLGQYQETQYF. Full variable domain (missing parts from reference TRBV7-9 and TRBJ2-5): DTGVSQNPRHKITKRGQNVTFRCDPISEHNRLYWYRQTLGQGPEFLTYFQNEAQLEKSRLLSDRFSAERPKGSFSTLEIQRTEQGDSAMYLCASSLGQYQETQYFGPGTRLLVL.

With respect to this clone: The junction and the germline gene differ at one end; a read error may be behind it. The CDR3 DNA follows: TGTGCCGGCAGTTACACCAGGGGGAGAGATGGCTACACCTTC. Its protein product is CAGSYTRGRDGYTF. The chain couples TRBV28 to TRBJ1-2; TRBD1 aligns across 7 bases. The CDR3 length is 14 residues. Germline assignment: CDR1 MDHEN and CDR2 SYDVKM.

The chain uses TRBV7-9 and TRBJ2-1, with 14 nucleotides matching TRBD2. This CDR3 comprises 14 residues. Germline CDR1 SEHNR, CDR2 FQNEAQ (reference sequence). After removal of 5 bases from V and 15 bases from J, the junction contained 9 bases not matched to a gene. The CDR3 region is CASSGRLAGGPLFF. The CDR3 nucleotides read TGTGCCAGCAGCGGGCGACTAGCGGGAGGGCCCCTGTTCTTC.

The chain joins TRBV5-4 to TRBJ2-1; 7 bases match TRBD2. Trimming took 4 bases from V and 5 from J; bases not matched to a gene: 9. This CDR3 has 15 residues. Germline assignment: CDR1 SGHNT and CDR2 YYREEE (reference sequence). As DNA, the CDR3 is TGTGCCAGCAGCCGGTCCGGGACTACCGACAATGAGCAGTTCTTC. As protein: CASSRSGTTDNEQFF.

The V and J genes are TRBV5-4 and TRBJ2-1, with D hard to call. Germline CDR1 and CDR2: SGHNT and YYREEE (reference sequence). The CDR3 has 15 amino acids. The V end lost 4 bases, the J end lost 5 bases, and 16 bases lay between the germline ends. The CDR3 spells CASSILLSNNNEQFF. The CDR3 DNA sequence: TGTGCCAGCAGCATTCTTCTGTCAAACAACAATGAGCAGTTCTTC.

The V and J genes are TRBV18 and TRBJ2-2, with D maybe TRBD1 (6 bases). The CDR3 loop spans 15 amino acids. Germline V CDR1 and CDR2: KGHSH, LQKENI. The germline V and J ends were trimmed by 4 bases and 1 base, with 10 bases remaining between them. CDR3 coding DNA: TGTGCCAGCTCACACGGGACACTGAACACCGGGGAGCTGTTTTTT. Translation gives CASSHGTLNTGELFF.